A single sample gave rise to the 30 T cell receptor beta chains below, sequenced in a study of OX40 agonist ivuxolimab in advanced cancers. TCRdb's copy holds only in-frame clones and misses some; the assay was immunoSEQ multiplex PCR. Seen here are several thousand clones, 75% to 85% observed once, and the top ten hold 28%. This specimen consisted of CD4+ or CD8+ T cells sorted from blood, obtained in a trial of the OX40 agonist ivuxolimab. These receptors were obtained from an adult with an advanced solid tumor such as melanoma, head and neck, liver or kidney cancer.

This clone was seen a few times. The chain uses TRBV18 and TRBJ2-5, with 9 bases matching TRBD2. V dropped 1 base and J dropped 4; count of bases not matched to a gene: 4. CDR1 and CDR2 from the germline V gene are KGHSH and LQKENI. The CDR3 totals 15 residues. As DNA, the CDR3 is TGTGCCAGCTCACCACTGGCGGGGGGGCCAGAGACCCAGTACTTC. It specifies CASSPLAGGPETQYF.

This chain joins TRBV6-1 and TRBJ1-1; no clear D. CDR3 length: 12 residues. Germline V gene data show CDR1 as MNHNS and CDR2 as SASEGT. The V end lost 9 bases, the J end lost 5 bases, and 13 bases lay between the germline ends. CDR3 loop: CASSEGWTEAFF. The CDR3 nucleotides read TGTGCCAGTTCGGAGGGTTGGACTGAAGCTTTCTTT.

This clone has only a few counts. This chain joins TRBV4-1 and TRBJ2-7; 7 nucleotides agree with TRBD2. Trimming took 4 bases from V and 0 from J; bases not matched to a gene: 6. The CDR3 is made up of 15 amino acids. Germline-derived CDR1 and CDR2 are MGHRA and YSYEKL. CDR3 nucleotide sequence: TGCGCCAGCAGCCGTCTAGCGGAAAGCTCCTACGAGCAGTACTTC. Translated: CASSRLAESSYEQYF.

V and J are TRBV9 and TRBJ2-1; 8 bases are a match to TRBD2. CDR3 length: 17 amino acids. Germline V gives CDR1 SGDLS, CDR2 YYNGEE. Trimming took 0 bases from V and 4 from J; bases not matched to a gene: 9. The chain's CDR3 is CASSVGGLASGYNEQFF. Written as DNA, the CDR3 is TGTGCCAGCAGCGTAGGGGGGTTGGCTAGCGGGTACAATGAGCAGTTCTTC.

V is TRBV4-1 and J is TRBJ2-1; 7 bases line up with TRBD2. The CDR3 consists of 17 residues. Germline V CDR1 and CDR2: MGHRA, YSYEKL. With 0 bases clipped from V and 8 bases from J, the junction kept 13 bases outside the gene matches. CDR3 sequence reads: CASSQDSARELVDEQFF. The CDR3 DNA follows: TGCGCCAGCAGCCAAGATTCGGCGCGGGAGTTAGTGGATGAGCAGTTCTTC.

The CDR3 DNA reads as TGTGCCAGCAGCCCCTGGGACGGGAACACCGGGGAGCTGTTTTTT. Amino acids: CASSPWDGNTGELFF. J is TRBJ2-2 and V is TRBV7-2; D tentatively fits TRBD1 or TRBD2 (5 bases each). There are 15 residues in the CDR3. Germline V gene sequence: CDR1 SGHTA, CDR2 FQGNSA. Trimming shortened V by 5 bases and J by 1 base, and 11 bases separated the two germline ends.

The CDR3 reads CASSDLPSFSYEQYF. Here the CDR3 DNA reads TGTGCCAGCAGTGATCTCCCGAGTTTCTCCTACGAGCAGTACTTC. The chain has TRBV6-1 and TRBJ2-5, with D unresolved. Judging by the DNA end, TRBJ2-7 fits better; the J call may be wrong. The CDR3 consists of 15 residues. Germline V gene sequence: CDR1 MNHNS, CDR2 SASEGT.

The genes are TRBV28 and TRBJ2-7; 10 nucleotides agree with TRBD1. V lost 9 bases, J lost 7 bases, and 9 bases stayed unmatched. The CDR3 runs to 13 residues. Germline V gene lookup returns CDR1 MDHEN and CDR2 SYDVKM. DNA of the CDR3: TGTGCCAGTTACGGGACAGGGGTGGGAGAGCAGTACTTC. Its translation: CASYGTGVGEQYF.

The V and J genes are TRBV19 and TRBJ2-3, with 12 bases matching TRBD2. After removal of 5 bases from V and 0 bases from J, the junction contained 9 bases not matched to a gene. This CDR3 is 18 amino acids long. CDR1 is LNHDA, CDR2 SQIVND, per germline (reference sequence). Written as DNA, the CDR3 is TGTGCCAGTAGTTTACCGGGACTAGCGGGTCCTAGCACAGATACGCAGTATTTT. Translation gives CASSLPGLAGPSTDTQYF.

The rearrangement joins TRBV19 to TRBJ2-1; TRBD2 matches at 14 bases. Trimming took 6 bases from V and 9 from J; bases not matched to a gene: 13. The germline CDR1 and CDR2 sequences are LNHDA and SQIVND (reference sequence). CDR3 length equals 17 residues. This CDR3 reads CASSPGLAGGPHSEQFF. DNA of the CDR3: TGTGCCAGTAGCCCCGGACTAGCGGGAGGCCCCCACAGTGAGCAGTTCTTC. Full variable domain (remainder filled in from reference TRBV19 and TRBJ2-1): DGGITQSPKYLFRKEGQNVTLSCEQNLNHDAMYWYRQDPGQGLRLIYYSQIVNDFQKGDIAEGYSVSREKKESFPLTVTSAQKNPTAFYLCASSPGLAGGPHSEQFFGPGTRLTVL.

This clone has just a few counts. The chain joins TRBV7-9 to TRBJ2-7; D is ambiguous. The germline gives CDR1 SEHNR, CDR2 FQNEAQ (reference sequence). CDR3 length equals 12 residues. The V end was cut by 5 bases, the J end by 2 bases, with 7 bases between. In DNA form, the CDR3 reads TGTGCCAGCAGCCCCGATCCCTACGAGCAGTACTTC. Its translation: CASSPDPYEQYF.

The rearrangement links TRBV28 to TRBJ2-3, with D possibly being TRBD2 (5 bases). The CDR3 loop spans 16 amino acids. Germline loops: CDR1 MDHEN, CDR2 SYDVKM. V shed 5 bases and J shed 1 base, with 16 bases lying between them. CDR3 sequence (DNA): TGTGCCAGCAGTCCCTTGGAGGAGTTTGGCACAGATACGCAGTATTTT. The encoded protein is CASSPLEEFGTDTQYF. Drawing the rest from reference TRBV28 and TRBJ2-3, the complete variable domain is DVKVTQSSRYLVKRTGEKVFLECVQDMDHENMFWYRQDPGLGLRLIYFSYDVKMKEKGDIPEGYSVSREKKERFSLILESASTNQTSMYLCASSPLEEFGTDTQYFGPGTRLTVL.

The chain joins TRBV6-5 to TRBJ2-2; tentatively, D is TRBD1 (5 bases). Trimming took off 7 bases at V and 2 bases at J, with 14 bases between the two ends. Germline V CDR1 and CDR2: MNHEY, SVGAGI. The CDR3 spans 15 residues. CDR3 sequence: CASNPTDTNTGELFF. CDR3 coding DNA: TGTGCCAGCAACCCGACAGATACAAACACCGGGGAGCTGTTTTTT.

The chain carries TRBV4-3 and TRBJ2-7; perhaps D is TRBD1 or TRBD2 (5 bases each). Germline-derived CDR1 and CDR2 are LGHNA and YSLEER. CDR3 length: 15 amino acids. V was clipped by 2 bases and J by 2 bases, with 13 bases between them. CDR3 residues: CASSQSWQGAYEQYF. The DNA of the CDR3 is TGCGCCAGCAGCCAATCGTGGCAGGGAGCCTACGAGCAGTACTTC.

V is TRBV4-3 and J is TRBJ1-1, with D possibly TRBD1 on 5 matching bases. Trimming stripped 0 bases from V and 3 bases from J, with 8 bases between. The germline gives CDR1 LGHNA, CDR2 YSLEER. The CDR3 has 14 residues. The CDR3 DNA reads TGCGCCAGCAGCCAAGATGGGGGTGACACTGAAGCTTTCTTT. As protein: CASSQDGGDTEAFF.

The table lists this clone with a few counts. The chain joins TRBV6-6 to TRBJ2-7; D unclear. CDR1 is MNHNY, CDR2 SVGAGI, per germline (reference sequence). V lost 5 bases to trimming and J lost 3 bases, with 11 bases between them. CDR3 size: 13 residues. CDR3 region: CASSPDWVYEQYF. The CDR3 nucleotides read TGTGCCAGCAGTCCTGACTGGGTCTACGAGCAGTACTTC.

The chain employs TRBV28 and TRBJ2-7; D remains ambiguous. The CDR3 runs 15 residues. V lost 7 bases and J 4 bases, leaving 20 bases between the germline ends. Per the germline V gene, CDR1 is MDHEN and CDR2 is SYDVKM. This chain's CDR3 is CASKLQRSVLYEQYF. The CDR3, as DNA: TGTGCCAGCAAACTACAGAGATCTGTCTTATACGAGCAGTACTTC.

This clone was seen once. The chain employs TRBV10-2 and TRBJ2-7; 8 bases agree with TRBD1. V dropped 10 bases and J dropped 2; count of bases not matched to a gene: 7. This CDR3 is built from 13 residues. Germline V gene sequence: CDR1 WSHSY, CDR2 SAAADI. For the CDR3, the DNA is TGCGCCACCTTAGCGGACAGGGCCTACGAGCAGTACTTC. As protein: CATLADRAYEQYF.

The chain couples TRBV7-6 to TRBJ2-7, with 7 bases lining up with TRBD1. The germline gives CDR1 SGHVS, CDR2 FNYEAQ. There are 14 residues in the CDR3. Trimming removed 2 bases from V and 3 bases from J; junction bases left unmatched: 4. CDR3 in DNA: TGTGCCAGCAGCTTAAGGGACAGATTCTACGAGCAGTACTTC. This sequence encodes CASSLRDRFYEQYF.

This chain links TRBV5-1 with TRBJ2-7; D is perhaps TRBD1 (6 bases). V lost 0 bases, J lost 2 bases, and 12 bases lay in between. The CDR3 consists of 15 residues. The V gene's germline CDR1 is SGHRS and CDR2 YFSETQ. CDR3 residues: CASSLGTESPYEQYF. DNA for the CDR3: TGCGCCAGCAGCTTGGGGACAGAGTCACCCTACGAGCAGTACTTC.

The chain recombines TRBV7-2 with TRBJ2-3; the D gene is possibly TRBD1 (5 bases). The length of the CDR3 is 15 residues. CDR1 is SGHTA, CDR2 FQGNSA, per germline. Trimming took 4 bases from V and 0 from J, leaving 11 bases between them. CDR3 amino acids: CASSSPGISTDTQYF. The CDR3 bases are TGTGCCAGCAGCTCGCCAGGGATCAGCACAGATACGCAGTATTTT.

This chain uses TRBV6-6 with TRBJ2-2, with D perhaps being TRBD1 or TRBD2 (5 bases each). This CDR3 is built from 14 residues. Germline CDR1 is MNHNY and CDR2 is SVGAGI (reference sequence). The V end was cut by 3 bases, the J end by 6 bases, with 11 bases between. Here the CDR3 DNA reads TGTGCCAGCAGTTATATTGGGGGAGCCGGGGAGCTGTTTTTT. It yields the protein CASSYIGGAGELFF.

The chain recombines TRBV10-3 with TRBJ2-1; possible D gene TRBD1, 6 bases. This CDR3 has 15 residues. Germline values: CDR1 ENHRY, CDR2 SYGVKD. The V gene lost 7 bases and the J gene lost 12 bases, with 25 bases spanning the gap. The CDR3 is CAIKSTGALISGQFF. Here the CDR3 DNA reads TGTGCCATCAAATCGACAGGAGCCTTAATAAGTGGGCAGTTCTTC.

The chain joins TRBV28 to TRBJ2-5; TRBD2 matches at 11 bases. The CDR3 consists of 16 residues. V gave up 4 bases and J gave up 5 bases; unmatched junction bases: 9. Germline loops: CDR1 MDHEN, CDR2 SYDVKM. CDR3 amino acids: CASSYLATSGEETQYF. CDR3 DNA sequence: TGTGCCAGCAGTTACTTGGCGACTAGCGGGGAGGAGACCCAGTACTTC.

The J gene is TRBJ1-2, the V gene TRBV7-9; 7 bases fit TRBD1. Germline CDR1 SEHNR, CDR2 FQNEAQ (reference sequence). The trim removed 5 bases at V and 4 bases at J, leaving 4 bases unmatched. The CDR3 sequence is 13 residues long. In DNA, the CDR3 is TGTGCCAGCAGCCCGACAGGGTTCTATGGCTACACCTTC. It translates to CASSPTGFYGYTF.

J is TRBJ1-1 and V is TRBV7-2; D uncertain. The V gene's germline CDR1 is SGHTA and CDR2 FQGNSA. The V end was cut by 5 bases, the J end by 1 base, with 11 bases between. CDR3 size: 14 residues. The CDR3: CASSPPGPNTEAFF. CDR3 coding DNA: TGTGCCAGCAGCCCCCCGGGCCCGAACACTGAAGCTTTCTTT.

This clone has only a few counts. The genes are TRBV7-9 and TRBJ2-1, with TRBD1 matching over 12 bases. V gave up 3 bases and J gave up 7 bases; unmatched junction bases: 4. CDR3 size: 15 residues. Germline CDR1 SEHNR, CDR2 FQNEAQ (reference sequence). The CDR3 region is CASSFRDRGRNEQFF. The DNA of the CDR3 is TGTGCCAGCAGCTTTAGGGACAGGGGGCGGAATGAGCAGTTCTTC. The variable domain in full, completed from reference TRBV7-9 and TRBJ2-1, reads DTGVSQNPRHKITKRGQNVTFRCDPISEHNRLYWYRQTLGQGPEFLTYFQNEAQLEKSRLLSDRFSAERPKGSFSTLEIQRTEQGDSAMYLCASSFRDRGRNEQFFGPGTRLTVL.

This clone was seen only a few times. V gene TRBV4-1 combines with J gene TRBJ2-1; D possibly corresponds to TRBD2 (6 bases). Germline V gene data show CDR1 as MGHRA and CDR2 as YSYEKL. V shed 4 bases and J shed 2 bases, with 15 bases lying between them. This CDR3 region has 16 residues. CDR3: CASSPSGSGTYNEQFF. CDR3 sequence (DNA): TGCGCCAGCAGCCCCAGTGGTAGCGGAACCTACAATGAGCAGTTCTTC.

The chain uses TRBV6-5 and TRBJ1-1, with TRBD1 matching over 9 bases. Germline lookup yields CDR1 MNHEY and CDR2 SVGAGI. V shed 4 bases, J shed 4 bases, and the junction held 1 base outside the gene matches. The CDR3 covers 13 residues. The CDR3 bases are TGTGCCAGCAGTTCGACAGGGGGCACTGAAGCTTTCTTT. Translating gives CASSSTGGTEAFF.

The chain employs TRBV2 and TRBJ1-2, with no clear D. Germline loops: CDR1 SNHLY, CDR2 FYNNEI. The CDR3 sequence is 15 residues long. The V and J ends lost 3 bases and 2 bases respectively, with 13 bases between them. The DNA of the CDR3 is TGTGCCAGCAGTGAGGTCTTTAAGGGAAACTATGGCTACACCTTC. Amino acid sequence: CASSEVFKGNYGYTF.